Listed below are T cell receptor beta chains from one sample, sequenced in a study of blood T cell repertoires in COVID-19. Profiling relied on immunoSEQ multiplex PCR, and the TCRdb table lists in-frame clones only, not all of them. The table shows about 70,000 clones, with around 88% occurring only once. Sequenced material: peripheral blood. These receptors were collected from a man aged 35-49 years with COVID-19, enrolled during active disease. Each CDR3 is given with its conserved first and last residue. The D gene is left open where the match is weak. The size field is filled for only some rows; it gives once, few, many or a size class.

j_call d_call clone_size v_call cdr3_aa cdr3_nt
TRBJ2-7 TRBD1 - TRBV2 CASRGDSYEQYF TGTGCCAGCAGAGGGGACAGCTACGAGCAGTACTTC
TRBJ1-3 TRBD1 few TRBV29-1 CSVRQGASSGNTIYF TGCAGCGTTCGACAGGGGGCAAGCTCTGGAAACACCATATATTTT
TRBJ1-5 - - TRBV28 CASKDGTRDQPQHF TGTGCCAGCAAAGACGGGACACGGGATCAGCCCCAGCATTTT
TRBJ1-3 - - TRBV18 CASSPTGKGGNTIYF TGTGCCAGCTCACCAACAGGGAAGGGAGGAAACACCATATATTTT
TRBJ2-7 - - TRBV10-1 CASSESGGHEQYF TGCGCCAGCAGTGAGTCGGGGGGGCACGAGCAGTACTTC
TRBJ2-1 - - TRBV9 CASSPSGNEQFF TGTGCCAGCAGCCCATCCGGCAATGAGCAGTTCTTC
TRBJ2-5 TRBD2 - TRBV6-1 CASSEGGAGKETQYF TGTGCCAGCAGTGAAGGGGGAGCGGGGAAAGAGACCCAGTACTTC
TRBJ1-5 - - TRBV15 CATSRGGEQPQHF TGTGCCACCAGCAGAGGGGGAGAACAGCCCCAGCATTTT
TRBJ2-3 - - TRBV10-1 CASSAGTTRDTQYF TGCGCCAGCAGTGCGGGAACGACCCGAGATACGCAGTATTTT
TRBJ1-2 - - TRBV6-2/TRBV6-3 CASSYDRSNYGYTF TGTGCCAGCAGTTACGACAGGAGTAACTATGGCTACACCTTC
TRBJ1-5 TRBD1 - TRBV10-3 CAISGGQGNQPQHF TGTGCCATCAGTGGGGGACAGGGCAATCAGCCCCAGCATTTT
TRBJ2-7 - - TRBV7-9 CASSPGSYEQYF TGTGCCAGCAGCCCAGGGTCTTACGAGCAGTACTTC
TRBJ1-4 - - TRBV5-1 CASSLGSGGTNEKLFF TGCGCCAGCAGCTTGGGTAGCGGCGGGACTAATGAAAAACTGTTTTTT
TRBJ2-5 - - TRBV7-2 CASSLQGGQETQYF TGTGCCAGCAGCCTCCAGGGCGGCCAAGAGACCCAGTACTTC
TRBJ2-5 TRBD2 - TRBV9 CASSVGASGGPGGETQYF TGTGCCAGCAGCGTAGGCGCTAGCGGGGGTCCTGGGGGAGAGACCCAGTACTTC
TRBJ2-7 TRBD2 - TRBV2 CASSEMTSAFYEQYF TGTGCCAGCAGTGAAATGACTAGCGCCTTCTACGAGCAGTACTTC
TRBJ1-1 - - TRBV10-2 CASRDKAFLKGVNTEAFF TGCGCCAGCAGGGATAAGGCCTTTCTAAAGGGGGTTAACACTGAAGCTTTCTTT
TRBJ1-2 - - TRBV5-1 CASSLAQADQDYTF TGCGCCAGCAGCTTGGCGCAGGCCGATCAAGACTACACCTTC
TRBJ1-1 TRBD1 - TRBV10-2 CASSEQGAENTEAFF TGCGCCAGCAGTGAGCAGGGGGCTGAAAACACTGAAGCTTTCTTT
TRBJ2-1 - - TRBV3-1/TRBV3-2 CASSPAGREQFF TGTGCCAGCAGCCCCGCAGGGCGGGAGCAGTTCTTC
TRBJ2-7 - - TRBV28 CASSLDTSYEQYF TGTGCCAGCAGTTTAGACACCTCCTACGAGCAGTACTTC
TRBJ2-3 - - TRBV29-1 CSVDRALDTQYF TGCAGCGTTGACAGGGCACTGGATACGCAGTATTTT
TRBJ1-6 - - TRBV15 CATSRERAAESPLHF TGTGCCACCAGCAGAGAAAGAGCCGCCGAGTCACCCCTCCACTTT
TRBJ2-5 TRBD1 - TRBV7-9 CASSLIQGARETQYF TGTGCCAGCAGCTTAATACAGGGGGCGAGAGAGACCCAGTACTTC
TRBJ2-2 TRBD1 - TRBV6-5 CASSMTGGRGELFF TGTGCCAGCAGCATGACAGGGGGACGAGGGGAGCTGTTTTTT
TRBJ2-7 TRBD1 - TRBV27 CASNPSGTGGAYEQYF TGTGCCAGCAATCCCTCCGGGACAGGGGGCGCGTACGAGCAGTACTTC
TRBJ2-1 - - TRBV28 CASSLPRTDNEQFF TGTGCCAGCAGTCTCCCGCGGACAGACAATGAGCAGTTCTTC
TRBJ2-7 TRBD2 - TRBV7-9 CASTAGASYEQYF TGTGCCAGTACAGCGGGGGCCTCCTACGAGCAGTACTTC
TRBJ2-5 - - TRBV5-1 CASSLETVQETQYF TGCGCCAGCAGCTTGGAGACAGTTCAAGAGACCCAGTACTTC
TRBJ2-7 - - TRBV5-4 CASSSDNSGREQYF TGTGCCAGCAGCTCGGACAATTCAGGGCGCGAGCAGTACTTC
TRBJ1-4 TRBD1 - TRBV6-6 CASSLTGGNEKLFF TGTGCCAGCAGTCTGACAGGGGGTAATGAAAAACTGTTTTTT
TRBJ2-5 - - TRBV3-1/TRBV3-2 CASSQDQEETQYF TGTGCCAGCAGCCAAGATCAGGAAGAGACCCAGTACTTC